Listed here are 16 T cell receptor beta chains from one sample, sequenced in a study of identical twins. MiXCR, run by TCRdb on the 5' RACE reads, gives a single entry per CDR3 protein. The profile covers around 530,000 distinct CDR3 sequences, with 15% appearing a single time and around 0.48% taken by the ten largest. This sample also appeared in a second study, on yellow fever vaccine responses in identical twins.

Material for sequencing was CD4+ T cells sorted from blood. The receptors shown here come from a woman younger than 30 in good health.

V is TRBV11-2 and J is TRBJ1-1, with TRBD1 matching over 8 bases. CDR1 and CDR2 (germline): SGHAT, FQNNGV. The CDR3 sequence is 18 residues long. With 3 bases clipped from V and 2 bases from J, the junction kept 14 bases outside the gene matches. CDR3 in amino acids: CASSLDKGRQGANTEAFF. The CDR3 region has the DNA TGTGCCAGCAGCTTGGACAAAGGACGGCAGGGGGCTAACACTGAAGCTTTCTTT.

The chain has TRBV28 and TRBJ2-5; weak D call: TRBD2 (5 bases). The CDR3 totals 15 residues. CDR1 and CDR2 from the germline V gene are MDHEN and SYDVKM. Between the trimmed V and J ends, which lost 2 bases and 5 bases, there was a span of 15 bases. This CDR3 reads CASSLDIGSEETQYF. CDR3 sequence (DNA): TGTGCCAGCAGTTTAGATATAGGGAGTGAGGAGACCCAGTACTTC. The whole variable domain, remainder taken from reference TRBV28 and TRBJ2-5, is DVKVTQSSRYLVKRTGEKVFLECVQDMDHENMFWYRQDPGLGLRLIYFSYDVKMKEKGDIPEGYSVSREKKERFSLILESASTNQTSMYLCASSLDIGSEETQYFGPGTRLLVL.

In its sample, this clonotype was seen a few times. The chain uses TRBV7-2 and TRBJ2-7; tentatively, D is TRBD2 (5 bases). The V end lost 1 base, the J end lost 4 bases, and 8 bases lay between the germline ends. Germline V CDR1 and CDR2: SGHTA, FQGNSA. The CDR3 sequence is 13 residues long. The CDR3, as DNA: TGTGCCAGCAGCTTAGTACGGGGTTACGAGCAGTACGTC. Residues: CASSLVRGYEQYV.

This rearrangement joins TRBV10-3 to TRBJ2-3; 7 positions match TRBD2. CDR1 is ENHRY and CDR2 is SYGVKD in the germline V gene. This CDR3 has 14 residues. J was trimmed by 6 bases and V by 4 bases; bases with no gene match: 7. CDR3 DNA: TGTGCCATCAGTGGGGCGGGGGTCAAGGATACGCAGTATTTT. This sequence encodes CAISGAGVKDTQYF.

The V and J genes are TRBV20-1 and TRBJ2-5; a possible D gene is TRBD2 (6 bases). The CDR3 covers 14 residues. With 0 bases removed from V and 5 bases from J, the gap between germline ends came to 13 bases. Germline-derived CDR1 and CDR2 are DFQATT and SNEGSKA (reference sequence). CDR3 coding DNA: TGCAGTGCTAGAGATCGGGCAGGGAGGGAGACCCAGTACTTC. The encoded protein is CSARDRAGRETQYF.

The CDR3 reads CASSSPPGTSGSYEQYF. The CDR3 coding sequence is TGTGCCAGCAGTTCTCCCCCCGGGACTAGCGGGAGCTACGAGCAGTACTTC. The chain employs TRBV12-3 or TRBV12-4 and TRBJ2-7, with TRBD2 identical over 14 bases. The CDR3 is made up of 17 amino acids. V was clipped by 4 bases and J by 3 bases; unmatched bases: 8.

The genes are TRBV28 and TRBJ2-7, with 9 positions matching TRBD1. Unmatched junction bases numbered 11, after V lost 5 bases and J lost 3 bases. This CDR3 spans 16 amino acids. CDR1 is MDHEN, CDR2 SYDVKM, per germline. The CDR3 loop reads CASSTTSQGALYEQYF. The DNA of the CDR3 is TGTGCCAGCAGTACTACCTCACAGGGGGCCCTCTACGAGCAGTACTTC. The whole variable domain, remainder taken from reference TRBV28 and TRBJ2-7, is DVKVTQSSRYLVKRTGEKVFLECVQDMDHENMFWYRQDPGLGLRLIYFSYDVKMKEKGDIPEGYSVSREKKERFSLILESASTNQTSMYLCASSTTSQGALYEQYFGPGTRLTVT.

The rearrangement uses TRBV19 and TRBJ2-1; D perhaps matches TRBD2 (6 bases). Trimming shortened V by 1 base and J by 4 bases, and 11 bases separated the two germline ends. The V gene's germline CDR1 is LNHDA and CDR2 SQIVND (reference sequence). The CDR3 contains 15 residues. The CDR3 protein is CASSIGGTPYNEQFF. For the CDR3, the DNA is TGTGCCAGTAGTATAGGCGGGACGCCTTACAATGAGCAGTTCTTC. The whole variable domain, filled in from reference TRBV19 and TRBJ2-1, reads DGGITQSPKYLFRKEGQNVTLSCEQNLNHDAMYWYRQDPGQGLRLIYYSQIVNDFQKGDIAEGYSVSREKKESFPLTVTSAQKNPTAFYLCASSIGGTPYNEQFFGPGTRLTVL.

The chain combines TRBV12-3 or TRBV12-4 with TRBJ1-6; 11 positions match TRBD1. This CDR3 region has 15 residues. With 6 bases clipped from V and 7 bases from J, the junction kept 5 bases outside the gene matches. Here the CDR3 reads CASSTGQGDNSPLHF. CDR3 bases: TGTGCCAGCAGCACGGGACAGGGGGACAATTCACCCCTCCACTTT.

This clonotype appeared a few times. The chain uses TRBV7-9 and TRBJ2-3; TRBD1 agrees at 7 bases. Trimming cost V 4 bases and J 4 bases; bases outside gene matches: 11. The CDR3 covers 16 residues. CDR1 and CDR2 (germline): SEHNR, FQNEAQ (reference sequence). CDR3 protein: CASSYYRGRSADTQYF. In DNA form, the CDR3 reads TGTGCCAGCAGCTATTACAGGGGAAGAAGCGCAGATACGCAGTATTTT.

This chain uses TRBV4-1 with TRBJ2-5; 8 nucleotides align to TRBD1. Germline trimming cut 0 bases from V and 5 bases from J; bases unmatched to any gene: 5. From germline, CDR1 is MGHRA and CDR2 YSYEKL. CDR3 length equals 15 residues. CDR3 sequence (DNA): TGCGCCAGCAGCCAAGAGGACAGGGACAGGGAGACCCAGTACTTC. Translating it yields CASSQEDRDRETQYF.

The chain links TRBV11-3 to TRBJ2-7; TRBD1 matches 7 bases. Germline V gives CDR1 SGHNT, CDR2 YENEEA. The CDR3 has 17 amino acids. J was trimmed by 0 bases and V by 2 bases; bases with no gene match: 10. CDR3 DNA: TGTGCCAGCAGCTTATTCCCGGGACAGAGAAGCTCCTACGAGCAGTACTTC. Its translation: CASSLFPGQRSSYEQYF.

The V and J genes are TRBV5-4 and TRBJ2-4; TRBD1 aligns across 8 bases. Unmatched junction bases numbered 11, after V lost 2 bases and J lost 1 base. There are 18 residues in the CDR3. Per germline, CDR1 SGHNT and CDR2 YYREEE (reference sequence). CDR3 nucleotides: TGTGCCAGCAGCTTTATCGGCAGGGGGCTATCGGCCAAAAACATTCAGTACTTC. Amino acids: CASSFIGRGLSAKNIQYF.

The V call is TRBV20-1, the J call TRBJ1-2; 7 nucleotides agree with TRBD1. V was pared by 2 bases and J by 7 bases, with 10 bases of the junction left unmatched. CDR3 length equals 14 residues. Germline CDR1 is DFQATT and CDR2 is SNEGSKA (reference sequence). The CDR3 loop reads CSARTLDRNGGYTF. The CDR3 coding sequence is TGCAGTGCTAGAACCCTGGACAGGAATGGTGGCTACACCTTC.

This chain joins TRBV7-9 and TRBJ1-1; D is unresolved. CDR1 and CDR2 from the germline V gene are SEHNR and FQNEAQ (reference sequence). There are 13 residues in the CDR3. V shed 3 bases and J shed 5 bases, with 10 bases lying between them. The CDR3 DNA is TGTGCCAGCAGCTTCGGGGATCGGACTGAAGCTTTCTTT. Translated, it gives CASSFGDRTEAFF.

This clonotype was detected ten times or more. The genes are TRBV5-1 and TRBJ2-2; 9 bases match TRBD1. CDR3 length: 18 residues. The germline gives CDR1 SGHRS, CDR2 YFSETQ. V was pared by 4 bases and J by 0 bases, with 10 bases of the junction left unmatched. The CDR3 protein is CASSNTRTGAANTGELFF. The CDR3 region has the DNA TGCGCCAGCAGCAACACCCGGACAGGGGCCGCGAACACCGGGGAGCTGTTTTTT.